The present T cell receptor beta chain was sequenced within a study of tumor-infiltrating lymphocytes in primary liver carcinoma (dated 2017 in TCRdb). Background on the whole study: Hepatocellular carcinoma (four) or combined HCC and intrahepatic cholangiocarcinoma (one) was present in the five patients, who were three men and two women aged 30 to 69 years. The five patients had tumors staged T1-T3 N0M0, with maximum diameters ranging from 4.2 to 10 cm. Each sample produced roughly 3.65 to 7.5 million productive TCRbeta reads, and read depth showed no significant difference between tissue types. The study combined TCRbeta repertoire sequencing, expression microarrays and whole-exome sequencing across five regions of each liver tumor, with adjacent normal tissue and blood. TCRbeta repertoire sequencing covered 35 specimens from 5 patients: roughly 25 tumor regions, 5 adjacent noncancerous liver tissues and 5 peripheral blood samples. To link TCRbeta repertoire diversity to the local molecular phenotype, the approximately 24 tumor region samples were profiled with Agilent mRNA microarrays. Reproducibility between technical replicate repertoires was high, with correlation coefficients above 0.95 and mean shared-clone rates approximately 0.91. The full study reports these points: Compared with blood, tumors had a significantly larger share of the repertoire taken up by the top 250 clones (p = 0.039). The study included only 4 to 6 patients, and the authors note findings should be validated in a larger study. Only roughly 7.5-25% of top clones appeared in all five regions of a tumor, which suggests that tumor-infiltrating T cells are spatially heterogeneous. Repertoire overlap was found to be higher between tumor regions (mean around 35%) than between tumor-adjacent (about 17%) or tumor-blood (around 15%) pairs, consistent with antigen-driven expansion. Since the samples were bulk and unsorted, there was no way to compare CD4+ and CD8+ T cell repertoires. Because sequencing covered only the TCR beta chain and unpaired alpha chains were not captured, true repertoire diversity is likely underestimated.

To note about this clonotype: Its target antigen remains unknown. One junction end disagrees with the germline gene, perhaps due to a read error.

A constant-region primer and ProtoScript II reverse transcriptase were used to reverse-transcribe TCRbeta-specific cDNA from 500 ng total RNA. TCRbeta libraries were built with three nested multiplex PCR rounds, a slightly modified ARM-PCR procedure. Multiplex TRBV1-TRBV30 forward primers and a Cbeta reverse primer were used in the first two PCR rounds, each of which was run for 10 to 11 cycles. Sample barcodes and Illumina adapters were added in a final 25-cycle PCR using Deep VentR polymerase. Amplicons of 200-500 bp were gel-purified with a QIAquick gel extraction kit before sequencing. An Illumina HiSeq 2500 was used to sequence the TCRbeta amplicons, generating 250-bp paired-end reads. The study's own analysis went as follows. Trimmomatic v0.33 was used to quality-trim the reads, and FLASH v1.2.11 was used to merge paired reads so that full CDR3 sequences could be recovered. V, D and J germline segments were assigned to the rearranged TCRbeta sequences by MiGEC v1.2.1b. Clonotype statistics and Shannon-Wiener diversity indices were computed with VDJtools v1.0.0. Except for diversity analysis, only each sample's 250 most abundant clonotypes were used in subsequent analyses to reduce sampling bias. Starting from the raw public reads, TCRdb applied fastp trimming at Q25, assembled clones with MiXCR and retained in-frame beta chains. Merged by CDR3 protein, the rows form single entries marked with the most common genes and DNA. The V and J calls follow TCRdb's processing rather than the paper's. This sample has more than 75,000 distinct CDR3 sequences in its table, and 60% to 75% of those were observed once. The leading ten clones occupy roughly 19% of the sample.

Measured from the cysteine to the phenylalanine, the CDR3 is 16 residues long. Only the CDR3 part of the read is kept: 48 bases, read in frame from the first base. CDR1 and CDR2, per the germline V gene (reference sequence), are PRHDT and FYEKMQ. Total RNA and DNA were co-extracted from around 20-30 mg of bulk tissue with the AllPrep DNA/RNA mini kit, without cell sorting. Surgical resection was performed in China between 2015 and early 2016 on four or five patients with histopathologically diagnosed primary liver carcinoma. At the time of sampling, the patients were treatment-naive and had chronic HBV infection. Five spatially separated regions were sampled per tumor: superior, inferior, left-lateral and right-lateral poles, plus the tumor centre. More than 80% viable tumor cells were found by histology in every tumor sample. Each fresh piece of tumor and adjacent tissue was cut in two, with one half stored in RNAlater at -80 degrees C and the other half sent for histology.

The chain was built from TRBV13 and TRBJ1-5; TRBD1 fits 11 bases in the junction. Material: liver tumor tissue from sampling region 1. Sample cell subset or site, as interpreted from the label and publication: tumor region T1, superior pole. This receptor was identified in a man in his forties or fifties with primary liver carcinoma and hepatitis B virus infection. The nucleotides read TGTGTCAGCAGCTTAAGGGGACAGGGGGGCGAAAGGCCCCAGCATTTT. Translated, it gives CVSSLRGQGGERPQHF.